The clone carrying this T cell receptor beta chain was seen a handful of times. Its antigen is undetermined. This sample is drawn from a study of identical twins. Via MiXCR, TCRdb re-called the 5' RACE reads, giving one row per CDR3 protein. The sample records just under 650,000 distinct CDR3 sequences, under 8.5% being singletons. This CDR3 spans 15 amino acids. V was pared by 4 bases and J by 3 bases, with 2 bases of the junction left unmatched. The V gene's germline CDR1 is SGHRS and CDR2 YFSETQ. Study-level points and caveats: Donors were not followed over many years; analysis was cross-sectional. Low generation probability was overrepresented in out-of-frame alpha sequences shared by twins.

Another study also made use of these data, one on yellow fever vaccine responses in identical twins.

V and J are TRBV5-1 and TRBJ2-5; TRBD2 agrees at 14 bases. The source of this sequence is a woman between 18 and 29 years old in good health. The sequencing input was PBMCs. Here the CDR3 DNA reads TGCGCCAGCAGCGCGGGACTAGCGGGAGAAGAGACCCAGTACTTC. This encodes CASSAGLAGEETQYF.